The 6 T cell receptor beta chains below were found in one sample sequenced in a study of T cell responses to AZD1222 COVID-19 vaccine. The assay was immunoSEQ multiplex PCR, and TCRdb's table has in-frame clones only and misses some. The sample has 80,000 or so clones, around 90% seen once. Sequences were derived from peripheral blood, sampled on day 0 of AZD1222 vaccination. The receptors shown here come from an adult in good health.

The CDR3 loop reads CASSLGATYNEQFF. The DNA of the CDR3 is TGTGCCAGCAGCTTGGGGGCCACCTACAATGAGCAGTTCTTC. V gene TRBV11-3 combines with J gene TRBJ2-1; a possible D gene is TRBD1 (6 bases). Germline CDR1 SGHNT, CDR2 YENEEA. The CDR3 runs to 14 residues. V lost 3 bases and J lost 2, with 8 bases in between.

The rearrangement joins TRBV6-6 to TRBJ2-7; 9 bases are shared with TRBD1. The J segment lost 2 bases and the V segment lost 5 bases, leaving 22 bases of the junction unmatched. There are 20 residues in the CDR3. Germline V lookup: CDR1 MNHNY, CDR2 SVGAGI (reference sequence). CDR3 region: CASSLIRRDRAPYKTYEQYF. CDR3 coding DNA: TGTGCCAGCAGTCTAATACGACGGGACAGGGCCCCTTACAAAACCTACGAGCAGTACTTC.

This clone was counted only a few times. The chain's CDR3 is CASSYAGLAHEQFF. CDR3 nucleotides: TGTGCCAGCAGTTATGCTGGGCTAGCGCATGAGCAGTTCTTC. This chain links TRBV6-5 with TRBJ2-1; D might be TRBD2 (6 bases). CDR3 length: 14 amino acids. V lost 3 bases to trimming and J lost 8 bases, with 14 bases between them. Per germline, CDR1 MNHEY and CDR2 SVGAGI.

The V and J genes are TRBV2 and TRBJ1-2, with 7 positions matching TRBD1. This CDR3 has 14 amino acids. The V gene's germline CDR1 is SNHLY and CDR2 FYNNEI. Losses at the gene ends were 3 bases for V and 2 bases for J; bases not matched to a gene: 3. The CDR3, as DNA: TGTGCCAGCAGTGATGAAGGGGGCAACTATGGCTACACCTTC. Encoded protein: CASSDEGGNYGYTF.

This sequence joins TRBV7-9 and TRBJ2-7; perhaps TRBD1 as D (5 bases). The CDR3 consists of 13 residues. Germline-derived CDR1 and CDR2 are SEHNR and FQNEAQ (reference sequence). The ends were cut back, 5 bases at V and 3 bases at J, with 11 bases in the middle. CDR3 sequence: CASSQGSHYEQYF. In DNA form, the CDR3 reads TGTGCCAGCAGCCAGGGCAGCCACTACGAGCAGTACTTC.

The chain couples TRBV30 to TRBJ2-7; TRBD1 matches at 7 bases. J was trimmed by 5 bases and V by 1 base; bases with no gene match: 5. Germline V gene sequence: CDR1 GTSNPN, CDR2 SVGIG (reference sequence). The CDR3 runs 13 residues. The CDR3 loop is CAWSDGQAHEQYF. The CDR3 bases are TGTGCCTGGAGTGACGGACAGGCCCACGAGCAGTACTTC.